A single sample is the source of the 20 T cell receptor beta chains below, sequenced in a study of T cell responses to AZD1222 COVID-19 vaccine. Profiling relied on immunoSEQ multiplex PCR, and the TCRdb table lists in-frame clones only, not all of them. The sample holds some 130,000 clones; approximately 84% are singletons and the top ten take approximately 20%. The source was peripheral blood, collected on day 0 of AZD1222 vaccination. The receptors derive from an adult in good health.

The chain is built from TRBV12-3 or TRBV12-4 and TRBJ1-2; unclear D gene. V was clipped by 0 bases and J by 8 bases, with 10 bases between them. There are 13 residues in the CDR3. The CDR3 sequence is CASSLAEGVGYTF. Written as DNA, the CDR3 is TGTGCCAGCAGTTTAGCGGAGGGTGTAGGCTACACCTTC.

The rearrangement joins TRBV9 to TRBJ2-7, with a possible D match to TRBD2 (5 bases). The CDR3 spans 13 residues. CDR1 SGDLS and CDR2 YYNGEE come from the germline V gene. Trimming took off 5 bases at V and 5 bases at J, with 14 bases between the two ends. The DNA for the CDR3 is TGTGCCAGCAGTCGTGAGTCGGGGAACGAGCAGTACTTC. Translated, it gives CASSRESGNEQYF.

The rearrangement links TRBV7-3 to TRBJ2-3; D gene unclear. The V gene lost 4 bases and the J gene lost 3 bases, with 14 bases spanning the gap. Per germline, CDR1 SGHTA and CDR2 FQGTGA. The CDR3 spans 15 residues. The CDR3 DNA sequence: TGTGCCAGCAGCTGGACGGGCGTTGGTACAGATACGCAGTATTTT. Translating it yields CASSWTGVGTDTQYF. Variable domain in full (rest from reference TRBV7-3 and TRBJ2-3): GAGVSQTPSNKVTEKGKYVELRCDPISGHTALYWYRQSLGQGPEFLIYFQGTGAADDSGLPNDRFFAVRPEGSVSTLKIQRTERGDSAVYLCASSWTGVGTDTQYFGPGTRLTVL.

This clone was counted a single time. Different DNA sequences within this sample yield the same CDR3. This chain joins TRBV5-6 and TRBJ2-7, with D perhaps TRBD1 or TRBD2 (5 bases each). V was pared by 2 bases and J by 0 bases, with 9 bases between. Germline CDR1 SGHDT, CDR2 YYEEEE. The CDR3 contains 14 residues. CDR3 in amino acids: CASSFAGSSYEQYF. The CDR3 DNA is TGTGCCAGCAGCTTTGCAGGGAGCTCCTACGAGCAGTACTTC. Together with reference TRBV5-6 and TRBJ2-7, the CDR3 gives the full variable domain: DAGVTQSPTHLIKTRGQQVTLRCSPKSGHDTVSWYQQALGQGPQFIFQYYEEEERQRGNFPDRFSGHQFPNYSSELNVNALLLGDSALYLCASSFAGSSYEQYFGPGTRLTVT.

The chain couples TRBV7-9 to TRBJ2-1; D ambiguous. Trimming removed 3 bases from V and 9 bases from J, with 21 bases in between. The germline gives CDR1 SEHNR, CDR2 FQNEAQ (reference sequence). The CDR3 is made up of 16 amino acids. As DNA, the CDR3 is TGTGCCAGCAGCTTGATACGGGCCCAGGAAGGCGGTGAGCAGTTCTTC. It translates to CASSLIRAQEGGEQFF.

Comment on this clone: One end of the junction fails to match germline, which may point to a read error. The chain uses TRBV7-7 and TRBJ1-6, with 10 nucleotides matching TRBD1. Germline V CDR1 and CDR2: SSHAT, FNYEAQ (reference sequence). The CDR3 length is 22 residues. The CDR3 DNA sequence: TGTGCTAGCAGCTTGGTGAAAGATGGGACAGGGGAATCAGTCACCTATAATTCACCCCTCCACTTT. This sequence encodes CASSLVKDGTGESVTYNSPLHF.

The chain carries TRBV27 and TRBJ1-5; D unresolved. The V gene lost 8 bases and the J gene lost 3 bases, with 17 bases spanning the gap. This CDR3 region has 15 residues. The germline V gene has CDR1 MNHEY and CDR2 SMNVEV (reference sequence). DNA of the CDR3: TGTGCCAGCGCATCGGGCAGCCGAAACAATCAGCCCCAGCATTTT. Translated: CASASGSRNNQPQHF.

V gene TRBV6-5 combines with J gene TRBJ2-2; TRBD1 matches at 8 bases. There are 15 residues in the CDR3. The V gene end was trimmed by 6 bases and the J gene end by 0 bases; junction bases not matched to a gene: 3. The germline V gene has CDR1 MNHEY and CDR2 SVGAGI. Here the CDR3 reads CASRAGGANTGELFF. CDR3 in DNA: TGTGCCAGCAGGGCAGGGGGCGCGAACACCGGGGAGCTGTTTTTT.

This clone has only a few counts. The J gene is TRBJ1-1, the V gene TRBV24-1; D gene unclear. Trimming removed 6 bases from V and 0 bases from J, with 4 bases in between. Germline loops: CDR1 KGHDR, CDR2 SFDVKD. The length of the CDR3 is 12 residues. The chain's CDR3 is CATSTMNTEAFF. The CDR3 DNA follows: TGTGCCACCAGTACAATGAACACTGAAGCTTTCTTT.

The chain is built from TRBV12-3 or TRBV12-4 and TRBJ1-2, with no clear D. The CDR3 is made up of 12 amino acids. Trimming left V 5 bases short and J 6 bases short, with 10 bases between. The DNA for the CDR3 is TGTGCCAGCAGTGATTGGGTCCATGGCTACACCTTC. Translating gives CASSDWVHGYTF.

J is TRBJ2-3 and V is TRBV4-1, with 9 bases aligning to TRBD1. Germline values: CDR1 MGHRA, CDR2 YSYEKL. The CDR3 is 16 amino acids. V lost 0 bases and J lost 5; bases outside the gene matches: 6. DNA of the CDR3: TGCGCCAGCAGCCAAGATCGGGACAGGGTAGGAGATACGCAGTATTTT. Its protein product is CASSQDRDRVGDTQYF.

By sample fraction, this clone is medium-sized (0.01 to 0.1%). The CDR3 region has the DNA TGTGCCAGCAGCTTATGGGGGGAGAGCAATCAGCCCCAGCATTTT. Translation gives CASSLWGESNQPQHF. J is TRBJ1-5 and V is TRBV7-8; TRBD1 is a possible D gene (5 bases). Germline V lookup: CDR1 SGHVS, CDR2 FQNEAQ. V gave up 2 bases and J gave up 1 base, with 9 bases separating them. There are 15 residues in the CDR3.

V and J are TRBV11-2 and TRBJ1-2, with D possibly being TRBD1 (5 bases). Germline CDR1 is SGHAT and CDR2 is FQNNGV. V was shortened by 2 bases and J by 4 bases, with 11 bases between the two germline ends. The CDR3 extends over 14 amino acids. CDR3 amino acids: CASSLNQGAYGYTF. The CDR3, as DNA: TGTGCCAGCAGCTTAAACCAGGGTGCCTATGGCTACACCTTC.

The genes are TRBV6-6 and TRBJ2-7; tentative D call: TRBD1 (6 bases). Germline-derived CDR1 and CDR2 are MNHNY and SVGAGI (reference sequence). V gave up 7 bases and J gave up 0 bases, with 7 bases separating them. The CDR3 runs 12 residues. The CDR3 spells CASNRVSYEQYF. The CDR3, as DNA: TGTGCCAGCAACAGGGTCTCCTACGAGCAGTACTTC.

The V gene is TRBV3-1 (or the pseudogene TRBV3-2), the J gene TRBJ1-3; D is undetermined. This CDR3 spans 16 amino acids. V was trimmed by 4 bases and J by 3 bases, leaving 16 bases between them. The germline gives CDR1 LGHDT, CDR2 YNNKEL (reference sequence). CDR3 in DNA: TGTGCCAGCAGCCCATGGGATGCGGGAGTTGGAAACACCATATATTTT. Residues: CASSPWDAGVGNTIYF.

The chain combines TRBV18 with TRBJ2-2, with D tentatively TRBD1 (7 bases). This CDR3 has 16 residues. CDR1 is KGHSH and CDR2 is LQKENI in the germline V gene. The V and J ends lost 4 bases and 7 bases respectively, with 19 bases between them. The CDR3 here is CASSRFDREVDGELFF. CDR3 coding DNA: TGTGCCAGCTCACGGTTCGACAGGGAGGTCGACGGGGAGCTGTTTTTT.

This sequence joins TRBV6-6 and TRBJ1-6; 7 nucleotides match TRBD1. Germline loops: CDR1 MNHNY, CDR2 SVGAGI (reference sequence). V trimming: 5 bases; J trimming: 0 bases; junction bases outside the gene matches: 16. This CDR3 is built from 20 residues. The CDR3 region is CASSRLTGQPMSSYNSPLHF. Here the CDR3 DNA reads TGTGCCAGCAGTCGCCTAACGGGACAGCCCATGAGCTCCTATAATTCACCCCTCCACTTT.

The chain couples TRBV9 to TRBJ1-4; D is uncertain. Germline V gene data show CDR1 as SGDLS and CDR2 as YYNGEE. This CDR3 region has 14 residues. With 0 bases removed from V and 5 bases from J, the gap between germline ends came to 8 bases. The CDR3 bases are TGTGCCAGCAGCGTAGGTAACACAAATGAAAAACTGTTTTTT. As protein: CASSVGNTNEKLFF.

V and J are TRBV7-2 and TRBJ2-7; D is perhaps TRBD1 (5 bases). The CDR3 length is 15 residues. Looked up from germline, CDR1 is SGHTA and CDR2 is FQGNSA. V lost 3 bases and J 0 bases, leaving 12 bases between the germline ends. CDR3 loop: CASSFTRDSSYEQYF. The CDR3 DNA follows: TGTGCCAGCAGCTTCACCCGAGACAGCTCCTACGAGCAGTACTTC.

The chain combines TRBV2 with TRBJ2-3; D may be TRBD2 (7 bases). Trimming removed 2 bases at V and 5 bases at J, with 17 bases between. The CDR3 loop spans 16 amino acids. CDR1 is SNHLY, CDR2 FYNNEI, per germline. CDR3 nucleotides: TGTGCCAGCAGTGAATATAAGGGGGGGAGGGAAGATACGCAGTATTTT. Its protein is CASSEYKGGREDTQYF. Together with reference TRBV2 and TRBJ2-3, the CDR3 gives the full variable domain: EPEVTQTPSHQVTQMGQEVILRCVPISNHLYFYWYRQILGQKVEFLVSFYNNEISEKSEIFDDQFSVERPDGSNFTLKIRSTKLEDSAMYFCASSEYKGGREDTQYFGPGTRLTVL.